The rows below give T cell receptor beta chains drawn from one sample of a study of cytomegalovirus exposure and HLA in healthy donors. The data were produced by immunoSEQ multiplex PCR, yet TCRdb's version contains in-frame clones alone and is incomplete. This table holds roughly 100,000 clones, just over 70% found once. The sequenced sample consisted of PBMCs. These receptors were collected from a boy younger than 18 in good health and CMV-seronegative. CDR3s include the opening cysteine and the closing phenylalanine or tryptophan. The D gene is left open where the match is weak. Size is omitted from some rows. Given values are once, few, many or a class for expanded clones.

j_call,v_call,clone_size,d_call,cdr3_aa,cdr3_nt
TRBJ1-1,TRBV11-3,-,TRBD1,CASSKDRRNTEAFF,TGTGCCAGCAGCAAGGACAGGCGGAACACTGAAGCTTTCTTT
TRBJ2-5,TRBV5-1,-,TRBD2,CASSLEAGRRQETQYF,TGCGCCAGCAGCTTGGAAGCCGGGAGGCGTCAAGAGACCCAGTACTTC
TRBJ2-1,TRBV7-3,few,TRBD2,CASSFSGRANEQFF,TGTGCCAGCAGCTTTAGCGGGAGGGCCAATGAGCAGTTCTTC
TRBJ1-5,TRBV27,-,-,CASSSNRDNQPQHF,TGTGCCAGCAGTTCCAACAGGGACAATCAGCCCCAGCATTTT
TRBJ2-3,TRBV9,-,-,CASSVGTDGETDTQYF,TGTGCCAGCAGCGTAGGTACAGATGGGGAGACAGATACGCAGTATTTT
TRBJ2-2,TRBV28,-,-,CASRGDRGKGLAGNTGELFF,TGTGCCAGCAGGGGGGACAGGGGGAAAGGACTAGCGGGAAACACCGGGGAGCTGTTTTTT
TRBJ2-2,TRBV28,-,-,CASSPPRVAGELFF,TGTGCCAGCAGTCCCCCCCGGGTAGCCGGGGAGCTGTTTTTT
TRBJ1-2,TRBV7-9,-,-,CASSPAAGLGGYTF,TGTGCCAGCAGCCCTGCGGCGGGGCTGGGGGGCTACACCTTC
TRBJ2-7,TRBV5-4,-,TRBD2,CASSHGTSDSYEQYF,TGTGCCAGCAGCCACGGGACTAGCGACTCCTACGAGCAGTACTTC
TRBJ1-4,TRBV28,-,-,CASSFEVEAEKLFF,TGTGCCAGCAGTTTCGAGGTCGAGGCAGAAAAACTGTTTTTT
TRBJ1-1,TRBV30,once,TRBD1,CAWSFTGGTEAFF,TGTGCCTGGAGTTTCACAGGGGGGACTGAAGCTTTCTTT
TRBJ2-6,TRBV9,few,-,CASSPLHGSGANVLTF,TGTGCCAGCAGCCCCCTCCACGGGTCTGGGGCCAACGTCCTGACTTTC